This note documents a single TCR beta chain sequence. Its antigen is undetermined. The assay was immunoSEQ multiplex PCR, and TCRdb's table has in-frame clones only and misses some. The sample includes about 220,000 clones, about 92% of them seen just once. The sample comes from a study of T cell responses to AZD1222 COVID-19 vaccine. The study, taken as a whole, reports: It was only a handful of AZD1222 recipients who were seropositive at baseline. Spike was spanned by vaccine-associated CD4 TCRs, with dominance at 160-218 and 743-854. Increased Spike-specific TCR breadth and depth were observed after two AZD1222 doses.

The CDR3 runs to 13 residues. CDR1 is LNHDA and CDR2 is SQIVND in the germline V gene (reference sequence). V dropped 5 bases and J dropped 6 bases, with 11 bases sitting between them. V gene TRBV19 combines with J gene TRBJ2-1, with D possibly matching TRBD2 (6 bases). This specimen was peripheral blood, taken on day 0 of MenACWY control vaccination. The sequence was obtained from an adult in good health. The CDR3 DNA sequence: TGTGCCAGTAGTGCCGGGACTGTCAATGAGCAGTTCTTC. Translated, it gives CASSAGTVNEQFF.